This T cell receptor (beta chain) was captured in a study of cytomegalovirus exposure and HLA in healthy donors. Overall study findings and caveats: Prediction of most subjects' HLA-A and HLA-B alleles by TCR beta sequences was reportedly accurate. An analysis was carried out later, and it reportedly showed fewer N-insertions in an Asian-associated ancestry cluster than the approximately 610-donor mean.

A multiplex PCR was run with 60 Vbeta primers and 13 Jbeta primers. Produced via immunoSEQ multiplex PCR; TCRdb's table is partial and in-frame only. In the table there are over 100,000 clones, about 61% of which are singletons. Trimming at V came to 7 bases and at J to 4 bases, leaving 5 bases not matched to a gene. The CDR3 loop spans 15 amino acids. Looked up from germline, CDR1 is MNHNS and CDR2 is SASEGT. With respect to this clone: The antigen is undetermined.

The source is a woman aged 40-49 years in good health and CMV-seronegative. Sequencing was performed on PBMCs. This chain joins TRBV6-1 and TRBJ1-6, with 9 nucleotides matching TRBD1. CDR3 in DNA: TGTGCCAGCATGGGGACAGGGAGTTATAATTCACCCCTCCACTTT. This gives the protein CASMGTGSYNSPLHF.